This TCR beta chain was recovered during a study of T cells after yellow fever vaccination. Findings and caveats of the study: Clonotypes shared by both compartments, CD4 and CD8, made up a small share. It was the secondary response that reached its peak faster, day 5 versus 15, but it was weaker.

Comment on this clonotype: What it binds is unknown.

Researchers made TCR cDNA using 5'RACE template switching, and this step added a universal primer site and UMIs. TCRdb re-called the 5' RACE reads with MiXCR, one entry per CDR3 protein. The sample holds 500,000 to 550,000 distinct CDR3 sequences; 20% to 25% are singletons and the top ten take about a sixth. There are 13 residues in the CDR3. Germline CDR1 is LGHNA and CDR2 is YNFKEQ. Trimming took 4 bases from V and 6 from J; bases not matched to a gene: 5. This chain joins TRBV4-2 and TRBJ1-2; 7 nucleotides agree with TRBD1. Sequencing used PBMCs, obtained roughly 20 days after the first yellow fever vaccination. This receptor was obtained from a man younger than 35 who received the YFV17D yellow fever vaccine. The CDR3 sequence: CASSRATGDGYTF. Written as DNA, the CDR3 is TGTGCCAGCAGCCGGGCCACAGGGGATGGCTACACCTTC.